This T cell receptor (beta chain) was captured by sequencing in a study of regulatory T cells in long-lasting Graves disease. Overall study results and limits: Persistent disease was associated with favored TRBV28 usage and with favored use of TRBJ1-2 and TRBJ2-5. Whereas nearly 1,000 public clonotypes were shared by new patients, persistent patients shared more, at a few thousand.

Looked up from germline, CDR1 is LGHDT and CDR2 is YNNKEL (reference sequence). The V end lost 0 bases, the J end lost 1 base, and 19 bases lay between the germline ends. The CDR3 consists of 19 residues. The TCR beta library used iRepertoire HTBI primers with Arm-PCR amplification of CDR3. TCRdb independently ran MiXCR on the multiplex PCR reads; one entry per CDR3 protein. The table has under 700,000 distinct CDR3 sequences, roughly 16% seen once. This clonotype has a count of ten or more. What it recognizes is unknown. Time point meaning: newly diagnosed GD, antithyroid drugs for less than 3 months. Isolated PBMC RNA provided the starting material for the TCR library. These data also featured in a second study, about T cells in Graves' hyperthyroidism and ophthalmopathy. That source notes: In patients aged 18 to 65, hyperthyroidism was newly diagnosed, with duration under 2 months.

The receptor comes from a woman aged 35-65 years with Graves disease. The V call is TRBV3-1, the J call TRBJ2-1, with D perhaps matching TRBD2 (6 bases). The input for sequencing was peripheral blood mononuclear cells (PBMCs), taken at new diagnosis, from a patient treated with antithyroid drugs. The CDR3 coding sequence is TGTGCCAGCAGCCAAGAGTCGGGACTCTCCCTATCTTCCTACAATGAGCAGTTCTTC. Its translation is CASSQESGLSLSSYNEQFF.